The TCR beta chain described here comes from a study of T-cell reconstitution after alpha-beta-depleted transplantation in children. TCRbeta library construction was performed incorporating unique molecular identifiers. MiXCR was run by TCRdb on the PCR reads, yielding one entry per CDR3 protein. Of hundreds of thousands of distinct CDR3 sequences listed, 16% are singletons. Germline V gene data show CDR1 as SGDLS and CDR2 as YYNGEE. The CDR3 length is 15 residues. V was pared by 4 bases and J by 2 bases, with 13 bases between. There are a few counts of this clonotype. The sequence derives from a human donor who donated a stem cell graft to a child with acute myeloid leukemia. The sequences come from PBMCs from the stem cell graft donor, collected from the stem cell graft. V and J are TRBV9 and TRBJ1-3, with a weak D call TRBD1 (6 bases). In DNA form, the CDR3 reads TGTGCCAGCAGCCAACGGGGGGGCACTGGAAACACCATATATTTT. Protein product: CASSQRGGTGNTIYF.